This T cell receptor (beta chain) was sequenced during a study of immune evolution from preneoplasia to lung adenocarcinoma. Overall study context: HLA loss of heterozygosity: 6% to 7.5% AIS, around 16% MIA, roughly 30% ADC, none AAH.

As to this clone: The antigen is undetermined.

Germline CDR1 reads LGHNA; CDR2 reads YNFKEQ. The CDR3 extends over 15 amino acids. After removal of 1 base from V and 4 bases from J, the junction contained 7 bases not matched to a gene. Assay: immunoSEQ multiplex PCR; the TCRdb copy retains only in-frame clones and omits some. The sample has about 8,800 clones; more than 60% are singletons. Whole-study results and caveats: Top clone frequencies peaked in normal lung, apparently declining through invasive adenocarcinoma. Compared with EGFR-mutant or double wild-type lesions, KRAS-mutant nodules were more clonal.

The sample consisted of FFPE lung adenocarcinoma in situ tissue. The V and J genes are TRBV4-2 and TRBJ2-7; 7 bases map to TRBD2. The source is a person aged 60-80 years with lung adenocarcinoma. The CDR3 protein is CASSQAWGGTYEQYF. CDR3 DNA: TGTGCCAGCAGCCAAGCATGGGGGGGGACTTACGAGCAGTACTTC.